This T cell receptor beta chain is drawn from a study of human T cells and chemical hapten exposure. Study-level information: Patch testing was performed with 0.01% DPC on the upper back, with reading at 6 days.

TCRdb analysed the RACE reads with MiXCR anew, one entry per CDR3 protein. The table has some 90,000 distinct CDR3 sequences, 11% seen once. As for time point: patch test 3, about 24 weeks after DPC sensitization. The treatment is: therapeutic diphenylcyclopropenone sensitization with weekly scalp DPC. This clonotype has a handful of counts. Its antigen is unknown. There are 14 residues in the CDR3. Looked up from germline, CDR1 is SGHRS and CDR2 is YFSETQ. The ends lost 2 bases at V and 5 bases at J; junction bases unmatched: 6. Broader study findings: Since the donors had alopecia, their immune response may not be the same as that of healthy people. Patch test score rose with PT1 expanded TCR count, significant at thresholds 8, 16 and 32, not 4.

Sequencing used whole blood, obtained in connection with sensitization to the hapten diphenylcyclopropenone (DPC). The receptor comes from a woman younger than 45 with alopecia areata. Some clones in this sample may be carry-over from other donors' samples. The gene calls are TRBV5-1 and TRBJ2-5; 7 positions agree with TRBD1. In DNA form, the CDR3 reads TGCGCCAGCAGCTTAGGGACAGTTGTGGAGACCCAGTACTTC. It encodes CASSLGTVVETQYF.